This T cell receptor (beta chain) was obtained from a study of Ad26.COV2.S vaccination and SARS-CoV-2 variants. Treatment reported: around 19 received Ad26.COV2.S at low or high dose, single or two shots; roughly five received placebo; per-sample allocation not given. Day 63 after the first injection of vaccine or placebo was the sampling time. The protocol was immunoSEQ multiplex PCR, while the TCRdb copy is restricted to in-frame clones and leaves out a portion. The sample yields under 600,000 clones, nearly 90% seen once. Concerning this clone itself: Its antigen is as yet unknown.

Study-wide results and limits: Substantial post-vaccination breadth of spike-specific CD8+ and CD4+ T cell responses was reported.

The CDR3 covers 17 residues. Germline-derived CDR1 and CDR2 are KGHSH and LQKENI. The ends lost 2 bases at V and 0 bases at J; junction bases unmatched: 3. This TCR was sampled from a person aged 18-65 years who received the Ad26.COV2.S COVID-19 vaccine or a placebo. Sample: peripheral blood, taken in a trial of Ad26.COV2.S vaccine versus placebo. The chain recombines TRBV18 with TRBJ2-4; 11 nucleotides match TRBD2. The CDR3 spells CASSPGTSGLAKNIQYF. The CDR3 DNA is TGTGCCAGCTCACCAGGGACTAGCGGATTAGCCAAAAACATTCAGTACTTC.